The 30 T cell receptor beta chains presented below share a single source sample, sequenced in a study of beta chain features in type 1 diabetes. Sequenced material consisted of expressed TCRB transcripts (all of the isolated RNA was reverse transcribed). Some clones are missing from TCRdb's copy, which holds only in-frame ones; the method was immunoSEQ multiplex PCR. This sample carries over 700,000 clones, roughly a sixth of them seen once, and the ten largest clones take around 0.02%. Sample: naive CD4+ T cells from blood. Source of these receptors: a woman under 30 in good health.

This chain uses TRBV5-1 with TRBJ2-1; 10 bases are shared with TRBD2. V was clipped by 3 bases and J by 4 bases; unmatched bases: 4. This CDR3 region has 15 residues. CDR1 and CDR2 (germline): SGHRS, YFSETQ. This CDR3 is CASSSTSGVYNEQFF. The CDR3 region has the DNA TGCGCCAGCAGCTCAACTAGCGGGGTATACAATGAGCAGTTCTTC. Full variable domain (rest looked up from reference TRBV5-1 and TRBJ2-1): KAGVTQTPRYLIKTRGQQVTLSCSPISGHRSVSWYQQTPGQGLQFLFEYFSETQRNKGNFPGRFSGRQFSNSRSEMNVSTLELGDSALYLCASSSTSGVYNEQFFGPGTRLTVL.

This clone showed up just a few times. V gene TRBV19 combines with J gene TRBJ2-3; a possible D gene is TRBD2 (6 bases). The CDR3 extends over 15 amino acids. The V and J ends lost 7 bases and 5 bases respectively, with 19 bases between them. The germline gives CDR1 LNHDA, CDR2 SQIVND (reference sequence). CDR3 in DNA: TGTGCCAGTACACAGACGGGACTCTTGGGAGATACGCAGTATTTT. This gives the protein CASTQTGLLGDTQYF.

The chain uses TRBV7-9 and TRBJ2-3; no firm D call. The V gene's germline CDR1 is SEHNR and CDR2 FQNEAQ (reference sequence). Trimming removed 4 bases from V and 5 bases from J, with 10 bases in between. There are 13 residues in the CDR3. This CDR3 is CASSSTIVDTQYF. Here the CDR3 DNA reads TGTGCCAGCAGCTCGACGATCGTAGATACGCAGTATTTT.

This chain connects TRBV4-2 to TRBJ2-3; a possible D gene is TRBD2 (6 bases). Germline assignment: CDR1 LGHNA and CDR2 YNFKEQ. The CDR3 loop spans 18 amino acids. V lost 1 base and J lost 0, with 17 bases in between. The CDR3 sequence: CASSQVPGGTTSTDTQYF. The CDR3 coding sequence is TGTGCCAGCAGCCAAGTTCCGGGCGGGACGACTAGCACAGATACGCAGTATTTT.

This clone was counted a few times. The chain is built from TRBV7-2 and TRBJ2-5; D unclear. Germline CDR1 and CDR2: SGHTA and FQGNSA. The CDR3 is 14 residues long. V was cut by 5 bases and J by 5 bases, with 15 bases left in between. The CDR3 loop reads CASSIDHIGETQYF. The CDR3 DNA reads TGTGCCAGCAGCATCGACCATATTGGGGAGACCCAGTACTTC.

V usage is TRBV11-2 and J usage is TRBJ2-1; possible D gene TRBD2, 5 bases. The V end was cut by 4 bases, the J end by 0 bases, with 16 bases between. Germline assignment: CDR1 SGHAT and CDR2 FQNNGV. CDR3 size: 17 residues. CDR3 DNA: TGTGCCAGCAGCTCCAATGGACTCAAGAGCTCCTACAATGAGCAGTTCTTC. Amino acids: CASSSNGLKSSYNEQFF.

The V gene is TRBV29-1, the J gene TRBJ2-1, with 10 bases matching TRBD1. CDR3 length: 16 residues. Germline assignment: CDR1 SQVTM and CDR2 ANQGSEA. The junction had 6 bases not matched to a gene; V was cut back by 0 bases and J by 4 bases. CDR3 nucleotide sequence: TGCAGCGTTGAAGACGGACAGGGGGGTTTTTACAATGAGCAGTTCTTC. Residues: CSVEDGQGGFYNEQFF.

This clone was detected only a few times. This chain connects TRBV28 to TRBJ2-5; 9 bases match TRBD2. Germline V CDR1 and CDR2: MDHEN, SYDVKM. The CDR3 runs 15 residues. Trimming took 4 bases from V and 0 from J; bases not matched to a gene: 3. The CDR3 protein is CASSSSGANQETQYF. DNA for the CDR3: TGTGCCAGCAGTTCTAGCGGGGCGAACCAAGAGACCCAGTACTTC.

This clone was counted between two and nine times. This chain uses TRBV5-1 with TRBJ2-7, with D possibly TRBD2 on 5 matching bases. The germline V gene encodes CDR1 SGHRS and CDR2 YFSETQ. V was trimmed by 0 bases and J by 5 bases, leaving 12 bases between them. The CDR3 extends over 14 amino acids. CDR3 sequence: CASSLGVVRDEQYF. The CDR3 bases are TGCGCCAGCAGCTTGGGCGTGGTGAGGGACGAGCAGTACTTC.

This chain connects TRBV7-9 to TRBJ2-7; D not certain. V was clipped by 1 base and J by 3 bases, with 4 bases between them. Looked up from germline, CDR1 is SEHNR and CDR2 is FQNEAQ (reference sequence). This CDR3 has 12 amino acids. The CDR3 DNA follows: TGTGCCAGCAGCTTAGTACGCTACGAGCAGTACTTC. Protein product: CASSLVRYEQYF.

J is TRBJ1-5 and V is TRBV6-6, with 12 bases identical to TRBD1. With V trimmed by 6 bases and J by 6 bases, 6 bases remained unmatched. The CDR3 sequence is 15 residues long. Germline V gene lookup returns CDR1 MNHNY and CDR2 SVGAGI (reference sequence). CDR3 protein: CASRPGTGGVQPQHF. The CDR3 DNA follows: TGTGCCAGCAGACCCGGGACAGGGGGCGTTCAGCCCCAGCATTTT.

This clone was seen more than once but under ten times. This chain joins TRBV2 and TRBJ2-1; 7 bases are a match to TRBD1. This CDR3 has 11 amino acids. The V gene's germline CDR1 is SNHLY and CDR2 FYNNEI. With 9 bases clipped from V and 9 bases from J, the junction kept 5 bases outside the gene matches. The CDR3 coding sequence is TGTGCCAGAGATAACAGGGGTGAGCAGTTCTTC. Translating gives CARDNRGEQFF. Based on the CDR3 plus reference TRBV2 and TRBJ2-1, the full variable domain is EPEVTQTPSHQVTQMGQEVILRCVPISNHLYFYWYRQILGQKVEFLVSFYNNEISEKSEIFDDQFSVERPDGSNFTLKIRSTKLEDSAMYFCARDNRGEQFFGPGTRLTVL.

This clone has just a few counts. The chain joins TRBV4-1 to TRBJ2-1, with D possibly being TRBD2 (6 bases). Germline V gene lookup returns CDR1 MGHRA and CDR2 YSYEKL. V was pared by 2 bases and J by 8 bases, with 10 bases between. The CDR3 totals 13 residues. CDR3 sequence: CASSQQEGYEQFF. The CDR3 region has the DNA TGCGCCAGCAGCCAACAGGAGGGCTATGAGCAGTTCTTC.

This CDR3 is CASSSQGPVTGELFF. CDR3 DNA sequence: TGTGCCAGCAGCTCTCAGGGGCCCGTCACCGGGGAGCTGTTTTTT. The J gene is TRBJ2-2, the V gene TRBV7-2; D is perhaps TRBD1 (6 bases). V was trimmed by 4 bases and J by 4 bases, leaving 13 bases between them. The CDR3 sequence is 15 residues long. Germline CDR1 is SGHTA and CDR2 is FQGNSA.

The table lists this clone with a few counts. The chain couples TRBV6-5 to TRBJ2-3; tentative D call: TRBD2 (6 bases). This CDR3 is built from 16 residues. V was trimmed by 0 bases and J by 6 bases, leaving 16 bases between them. Germline CDR1 is MNHEY and CDR2 is SVGAGI. CDR3 DNA sequence: TGTGCCAGCAGTTACTCGATAGCCAGCGGGTACGATACGCAGTATTTT. This sequence encodes CASSYSIASGYDTQYF.

In this sample, this clone turned up a few times. The sample holds other DNA sequences that translate to the same CDR3. The chain joins TRBV4-2 to TRBJ2-1; a possible D gene is TRBD2 (6 bases). The ends were cut back, 1 base at V and 6 bases at J, with 10 bases in the middle. Germline V gene data show CDR1 as LGHNA and CDR2 as YNFKEQ. This CDR3 is 14 amino acids long. The CDR3 bases are TGTGCCAGCAGCCAAGTTCTCGGGGGCAATGAGCAGTTCTTC. It encodes CASSQVLGGNEQFF.

This clone was picked up a small number of times. This chain links TRBV4-3 with TRBJ2-1; TRBD1 agrees at 7 bases. CDR3 length: 15 residues. V shed 4 bases, J shed 9 bases, and the junction held 12 bases outside the gene matches. Germline values: CDR1 LGHNA, CDR2 YSLEER. As DNA, the CDR3 is TGCGCCAGCAGCCGGTGGCAGGGGGATCGGACTGAGCAGTTCTTC. It encodes CASSRWQGDRTEQFF.

The V and J genes are TRBV25-1 and TRBJ2-1, with TRBD2 matching over 10 bases. J was trimmed by 2 bases and V by 5 bases; bases with no gene match: 12. CDR3 length: 18 amino acids. Germline CDR1 and CDR2: MGHDK and SYGVNS. In DNA, the CDR3 is TGTGCCAGCAGTTCCAGTATGGGAGCGGGAGGGCCCTACAATGAGCAGTTCTTC. This sequence encodes CASSSSMGAGGPYNEQFF.

The chain joins TRBV5-6 to TRBJ2-2; D is tentatively TRBD1 or TRBD2 (5 bases each). The CDR3 sequence is 14 residues long. The ends were cut back, 2 bases at V and 5 bases at J, with 10 bases in the middle. CDR1 and CDR2 from the germline V gene are SGHDT and YYEEEE. The CDR3 reads CASSLSGGTGELFF. CDR3 coding DNA: TGTGCCAGCAGCTTATCTGGGGGTACCGGGGAGCTGTTTTTT. Full variable domain (missing parts from reference TRBV5-6 and TRBJ2-2): DAGVTQSPTHLIKTRGQQVTLRCSPKSGHDTVSWYQQALGQGPQFIFQYYEEEERQRGNFPDRFSGHQFPNYSSELNVNALLLGDSALYLCASSLSGGTGELFFGEGSRLTVL.

The rearrangement links TRBV7-2 to TRBJ2-1; 14 bases line up with TRBD2. V was pared by 4 bases and J by 7 bases, with 3 bases of the junction left unmatched. The CDR3 loop spans 15 amino acids. CDR1 and CDR2 from the germline V gene are SGHTA and FQGNSA. CDR3 sequence: CASSSWTSGRNEQFF. CDR3 sequence (DNA): TGTGCCAGCAGCTCCTGGACTAGCGGGAGGAATGAGCAGTTCTTC.

The V gene is TRBV2, the J gene TRBJ1-5, with a tentative D call TRBD1 (5 bases). There are 16 residues in the CDR3. The V gene lost 5 bases and the J gene lost 9 bases, with 23 bases spanning the gap. Germline CDR1 is SNHLY and CDR2 is FYNNEI. CDR3 nucleotide sequence: TGTGCCAGCAGTTGGTCTAGAGTTGGGACCCACGGGCCCCAGCATTTT. Translation: CASSWSRVGTHGPQHF.

The V and J genes are TRBV7-9 and TRBJ2-1; 11 nucleotides agree with TRBD2. The CDR3 sequence is 16 residues long. Germline V gene sequence: CDR1 SEHNR, CDR2 FQNEAQ (reference sequence). V dropped 5 bases and J dropped 2; count of bases not matched to a gene: 5. The CDR3 DNA reads as TGTGCCAGCAGCAACGAACTAGCGGGGGCCTACAATGAGCAGTTCTTC. This sequence encodes CASSNELAGAYNEQFF.

The chain links TRBV15 to TRBJ2-5, with D uncertain. Germline CDR1 LNHNV, CDR2 YYDKDF (reference sequence). The CDR3 runs 13 residues. V was pared by 5 bases and J by 4 bases, with 11 bases between. The CDR3 DNA is TGTGCCACCAGCGCGGTAGAGAGAGAGACCCAGTACTTC. It yields the protein CATSAVERETQYF.

The genes are TRBV14 and TRBJ1-1; D is perhaps TRBD1 (5 bases). Germline CDR1 reads SGHDN; CDR2 reads FVKESK. With 4 bases removed from V and 4 bases from J, the gap between germline ends came to 10 bases. The CDR3 extends over 13 amino acids. The CDR3 nucleotides are TGTGCCAGCAGCCTAAGTAGGGGCACTGAAGCTTTCTTT. Translation gives CASSLSRGTEAFF.

The V gene is TRBV25-1, the J gene TRBJ1-4; no firm D call. Trimming left V 5 bases short and J 0 bases short, with 10 bases between. The V gene's germline CDR1 is MGHDK and CDR2 SYGVNS. The CDR3 has 15 residues. CDR3 DNA: TGTGCCAGCAGTCCAGTTGCCGCAACTAATGAAAAACTGTTTTTT. The encoded protein is CASSPVAATNEKLFF.

This clone was seen a handful of times. This chain uses TRBV7-2 with TRBJ2-3; D is ambiguous. This CDR3 region has 14 residues. Germline values: CDR1 SGHTA, CDR2 FQGNSA. V was shortened by 0 bases and J by 3 bases, with 7 bases between the two germline ends. The CDR3 reads CASSLAPLTDTQYF. As DNA, the CDR3 is TGTGCCAGCAGCTTAGCACCGCTAACAGATACGCAGTATTTT.

This clone has more than one count but fewer than ten. The J gene is TRBJ2-1, the V gene TRBV6-6; 7 bases align to TRBD2. Per germline, CDR1 MNHNY and CDR2 SVGAGI (reference sequence). V dropped 6 bases and J dropped 9; count of bases not matched to a gene: 8. The CDR3 covers 13 residues. CDR3 residues: CASSFRGVPEQFF. CDR3 coding DNA: TGTGCCAGCAGCTTCCGGGGGGTCCCTGAGCAGTTCTTC.

This chain links TRBV15 with TRBJ1-2; D unclear. Trimming took 6 bases from V and 1 from J, leaving 9 bases between them. CDR1 is LNHNV, CDR2 YYDKDF, per germline (reference sequence). The length of the CDR3 is 13 residues. The CDR3 DNA reads as TGTGCCACCAGAGATAGTCTTAACTATGGCTACACCTTC. The encoded protein is CATRDSLNYGYTF.

This clone showed up just a few times. The chain combines TRBV18 with TRBJ2-7; 14 positions agree with TRBD2. The CDR3 sequence is 15 residues long. V lost 6 bases, J lost 6 bases, and 7 bases stayed unmatched. Germline CDR1 reads KGHSH; CDR2 reads LQKENI. Written as DNA, the CDR3 is TGTGCCAGCTCGCCTGGGACTAGCGGGAGTTTCGAGCAGTACTTC. Its translation: CASSPGTSGSFEQYF.

This clone came up a few times. V usage is TRBV6-5 and J usage is TRBJ1-4; possibly TRBD1 for D (6 bases). The V end was cut by 2 bases, the J end by 2 bases, with 9 bases between. Germline V gene data show CDR1 as MNHEY and CDR2 as SVGAGI. The CDR3 runs to 15 residues. CDR3 DNA: TGTGCCAGCAGTTACCCAGGACAGACTAATGAAAAACTGTTTTTT. Its translation is CASSYPGQTNEKLFF.